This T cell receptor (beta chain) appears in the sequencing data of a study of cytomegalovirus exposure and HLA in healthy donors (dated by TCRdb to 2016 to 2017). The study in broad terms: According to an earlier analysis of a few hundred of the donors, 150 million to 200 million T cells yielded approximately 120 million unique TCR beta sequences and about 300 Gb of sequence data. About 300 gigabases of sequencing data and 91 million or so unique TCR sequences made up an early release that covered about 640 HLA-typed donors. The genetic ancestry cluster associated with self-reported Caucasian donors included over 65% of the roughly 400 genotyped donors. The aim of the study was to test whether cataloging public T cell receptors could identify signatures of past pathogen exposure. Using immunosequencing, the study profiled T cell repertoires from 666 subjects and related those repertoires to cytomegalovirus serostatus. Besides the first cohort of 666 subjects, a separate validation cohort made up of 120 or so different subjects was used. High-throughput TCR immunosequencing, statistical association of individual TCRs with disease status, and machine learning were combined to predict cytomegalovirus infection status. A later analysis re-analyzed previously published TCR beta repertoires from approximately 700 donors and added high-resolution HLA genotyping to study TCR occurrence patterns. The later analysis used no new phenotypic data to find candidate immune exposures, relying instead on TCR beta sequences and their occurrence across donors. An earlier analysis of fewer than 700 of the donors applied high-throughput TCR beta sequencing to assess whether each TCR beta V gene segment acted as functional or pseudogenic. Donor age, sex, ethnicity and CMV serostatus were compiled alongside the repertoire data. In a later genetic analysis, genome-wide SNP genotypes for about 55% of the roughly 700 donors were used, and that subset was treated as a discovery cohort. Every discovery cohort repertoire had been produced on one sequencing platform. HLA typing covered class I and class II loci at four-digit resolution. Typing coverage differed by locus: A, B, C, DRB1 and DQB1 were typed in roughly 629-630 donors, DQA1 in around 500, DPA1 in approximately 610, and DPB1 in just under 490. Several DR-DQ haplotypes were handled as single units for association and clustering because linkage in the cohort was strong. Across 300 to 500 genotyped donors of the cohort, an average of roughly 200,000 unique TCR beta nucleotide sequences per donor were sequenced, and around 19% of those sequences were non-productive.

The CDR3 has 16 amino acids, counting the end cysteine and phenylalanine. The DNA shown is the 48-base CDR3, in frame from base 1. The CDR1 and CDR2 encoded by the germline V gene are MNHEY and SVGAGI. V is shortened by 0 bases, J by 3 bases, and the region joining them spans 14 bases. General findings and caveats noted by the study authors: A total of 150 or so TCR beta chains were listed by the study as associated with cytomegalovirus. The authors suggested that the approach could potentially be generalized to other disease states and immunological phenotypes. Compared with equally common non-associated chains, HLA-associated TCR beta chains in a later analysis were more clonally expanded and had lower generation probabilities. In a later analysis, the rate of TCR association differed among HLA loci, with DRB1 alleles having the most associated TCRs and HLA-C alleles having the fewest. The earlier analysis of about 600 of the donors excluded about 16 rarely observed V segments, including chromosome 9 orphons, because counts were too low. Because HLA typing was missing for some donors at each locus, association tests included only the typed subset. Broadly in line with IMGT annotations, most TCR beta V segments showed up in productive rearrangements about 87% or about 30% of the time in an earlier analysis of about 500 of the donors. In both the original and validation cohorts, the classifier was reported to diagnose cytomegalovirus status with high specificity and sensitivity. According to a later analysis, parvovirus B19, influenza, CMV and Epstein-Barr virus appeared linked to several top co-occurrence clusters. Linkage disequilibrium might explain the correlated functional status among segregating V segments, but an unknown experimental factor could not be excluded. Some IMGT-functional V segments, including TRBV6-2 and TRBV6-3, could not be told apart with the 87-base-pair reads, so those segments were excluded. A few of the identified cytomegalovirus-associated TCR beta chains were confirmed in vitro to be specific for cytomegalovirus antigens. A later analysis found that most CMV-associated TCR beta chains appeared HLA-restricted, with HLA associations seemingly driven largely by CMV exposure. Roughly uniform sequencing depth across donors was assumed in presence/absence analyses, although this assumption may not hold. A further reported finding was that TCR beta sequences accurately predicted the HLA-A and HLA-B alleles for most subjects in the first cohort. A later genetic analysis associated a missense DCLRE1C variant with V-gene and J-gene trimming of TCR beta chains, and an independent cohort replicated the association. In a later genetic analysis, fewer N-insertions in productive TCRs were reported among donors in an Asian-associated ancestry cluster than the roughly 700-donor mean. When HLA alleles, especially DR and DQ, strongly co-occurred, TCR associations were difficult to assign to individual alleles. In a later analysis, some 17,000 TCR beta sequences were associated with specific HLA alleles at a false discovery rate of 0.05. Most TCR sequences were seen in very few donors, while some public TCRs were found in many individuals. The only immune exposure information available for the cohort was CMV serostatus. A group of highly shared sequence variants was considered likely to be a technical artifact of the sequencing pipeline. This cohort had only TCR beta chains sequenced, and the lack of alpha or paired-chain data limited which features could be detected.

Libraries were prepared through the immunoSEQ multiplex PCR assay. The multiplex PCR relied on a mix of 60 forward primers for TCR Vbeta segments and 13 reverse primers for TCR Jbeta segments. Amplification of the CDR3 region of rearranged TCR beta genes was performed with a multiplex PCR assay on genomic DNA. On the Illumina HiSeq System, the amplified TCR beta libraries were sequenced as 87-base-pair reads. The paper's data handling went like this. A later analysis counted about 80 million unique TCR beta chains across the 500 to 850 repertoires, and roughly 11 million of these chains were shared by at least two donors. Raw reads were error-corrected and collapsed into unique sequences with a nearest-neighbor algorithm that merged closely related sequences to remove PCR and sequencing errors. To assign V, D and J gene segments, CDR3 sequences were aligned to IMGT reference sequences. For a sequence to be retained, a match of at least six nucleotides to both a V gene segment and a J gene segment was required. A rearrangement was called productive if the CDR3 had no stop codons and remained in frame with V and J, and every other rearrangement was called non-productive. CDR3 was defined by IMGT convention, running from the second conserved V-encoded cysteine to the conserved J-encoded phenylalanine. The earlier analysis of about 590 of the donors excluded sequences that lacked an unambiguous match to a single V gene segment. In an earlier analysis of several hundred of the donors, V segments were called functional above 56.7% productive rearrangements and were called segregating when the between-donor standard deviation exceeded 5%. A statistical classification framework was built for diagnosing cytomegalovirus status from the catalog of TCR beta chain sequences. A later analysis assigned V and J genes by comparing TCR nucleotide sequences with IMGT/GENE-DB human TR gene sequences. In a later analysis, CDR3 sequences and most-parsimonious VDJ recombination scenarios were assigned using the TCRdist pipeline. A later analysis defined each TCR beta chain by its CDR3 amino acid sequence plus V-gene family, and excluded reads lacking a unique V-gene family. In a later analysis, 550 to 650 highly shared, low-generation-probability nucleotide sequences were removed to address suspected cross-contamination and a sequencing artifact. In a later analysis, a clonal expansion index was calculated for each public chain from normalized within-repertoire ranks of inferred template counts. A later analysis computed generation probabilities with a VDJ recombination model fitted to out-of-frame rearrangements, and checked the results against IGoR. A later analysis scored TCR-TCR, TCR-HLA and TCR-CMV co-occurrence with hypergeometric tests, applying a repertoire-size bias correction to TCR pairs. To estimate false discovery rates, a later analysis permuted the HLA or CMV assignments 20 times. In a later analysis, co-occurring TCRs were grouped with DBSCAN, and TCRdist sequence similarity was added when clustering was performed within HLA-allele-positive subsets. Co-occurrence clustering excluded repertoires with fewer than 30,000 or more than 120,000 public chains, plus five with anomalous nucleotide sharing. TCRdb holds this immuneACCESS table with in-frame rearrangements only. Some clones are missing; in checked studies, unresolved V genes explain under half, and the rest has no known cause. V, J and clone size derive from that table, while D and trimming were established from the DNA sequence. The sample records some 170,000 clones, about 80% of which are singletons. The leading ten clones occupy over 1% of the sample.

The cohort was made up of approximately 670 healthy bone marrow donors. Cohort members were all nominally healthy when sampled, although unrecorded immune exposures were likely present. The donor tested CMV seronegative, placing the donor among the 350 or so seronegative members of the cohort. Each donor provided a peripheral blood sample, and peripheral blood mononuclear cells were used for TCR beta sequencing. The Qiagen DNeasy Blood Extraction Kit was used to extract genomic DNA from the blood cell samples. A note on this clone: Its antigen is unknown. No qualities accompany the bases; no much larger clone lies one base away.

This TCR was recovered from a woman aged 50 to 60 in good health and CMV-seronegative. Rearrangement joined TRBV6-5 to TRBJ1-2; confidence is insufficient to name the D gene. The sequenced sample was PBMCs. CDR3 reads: CASSYSTMAIYYGYTF. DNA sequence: TGTGCCAGCAGTTACTCGACAATGGCGATTTACTATGGCTACACCTTC.